One sample yielded the 13 T cell receptor beta chains listed below, sequenced in a study of shared clonotypes between healthy human individuals. Assay used: immunoSEQ multiplex PCR; TCRdb lists only in-frame clones, some missing. The sample has approximately 500,000 clones, around 96% seen once. The specimen sequenced was naive CD4+ T cells sorted from blood. Specified subset: CD45RA+ positively selected. All receptors come from a woman aged 25 to 39 in good health.

V gene TRBV28 combines with J gene TRBJ2-7; D not certain. V was shortened by 5 bases and J by 9 bases, with 20 bases between the two germline ends. Germline loops: CDR1 MDHEN, CDR2 SYDVKM. The CDR3 loop spans 14 amino acids. CDR3 amino acids: CASSRPGMSRAQYF. The CDR3 DNA reads TGTGCCAGCAGTCGCCCTGGGATGTCCAGAGCGCAGTACTTC.

Comment on this clone: The same CDR3 also results from other DNA sequences found in this sample. The rearrangement joins TRBV5-1 to TRBJ2-3; tentative D call: TRBD1 (6 bases). This CDR3 has 14 amino acids. Trimming left V 4 bases short and J 0 bases short, with 9 bases between. Germline V lookup: CDR1 SGHRS, CDR2 YFSETQ. The CDR3 here is CASSPGTSTDTQYF. The DNA of the CDR3 is TGCGCCAGCAGCCCCGGGACAAGCACAGATACGCAGTATTTT.

About this clone itself: Distinct nucleotide sequences in the sample also encode this CDR3. The chain links TRBV19 to TRBJ1-5; D unresolved. The CDR3 runs 12 residues. Trimming shortened V by 6 bases and J by 2 bases, and 5 bases separated the two germline ends. Germline V gene lookup returns CDR1 LNHDA and CDR2 SQIVND (reference sequence). CDR3 coding DNA: TGTGCCAGTAGCCAGGGCAATCAGCCCCAGCATTTT. This encodes CASSQGNQPQHF.

As DNA, the CDR3 is TGCGCCAGCAGCCAAGATCCGCGGACGAGCTCCTACAATGAGCAGTTCTTC. It is translated as CASSQDPRTSSYNEQFF. J is TRBJ2-1 and V is TRBV4-1; no clear D. Between the trimmed V and J ends, which lost 0 bases and 0 bases, there was a span of 12 bases. Germline V CDR1 and CDR2: MGHRA, YSYEKL. The CDR3 covers 17 residues.

V gene TRBV27 combines with J gene TRBJ1-5, with 11 bases lining up with TRBD1. Germline-derived CDR1 and CDR2 are MNHEY and SMNVEV (reference sequence). The CDR3 length is 18 residues. J lost 0 bases, V lost 4 bases, and 8 bases had no gene match. The CDR3 sequence is CASSSGTGGVYSNQPQHF. The CDR3, as DNA: TGTGCCAGCAGTTCCGGGACAGGGGGGGTCTATAGCAATCAGCCCCAGCATTTT.

This clone was recorded only once. The V call is TRBV5-6, the J call TRBJ2-3; 7 positions agree with TRBD2. The CDR3 is 14 amino acids. CDR1 SGHDT and CDR2 YYEEEE come from the germline V gene. V was clipped by 4 bases and J by 7 bases; unmatched bases: 9. Here the CDR3 reads CASSLGRAVNTQYF. The CDR3 DNA sequence: TGTGCCAGCAGCCTAGGGAGGGCGGTGAATACGCAGTATTTT. Based on the CDR3 plus reference TRBV5-6 and TRBJ2-3, the full variable domain is DAGVTQSPTHLIKTRGQQVTLRCSPKSGHDTVSWYQQALGQGPQFIFQYYEEEERQRGNFPDRFSGHQFPNYSSELNVNALLLGDSALYLCASSLGRAVNTQYFGPGTRLTVL.

The genes are TRBV7-9 and TRBJ2-7; D might be TRBD1 or TRBD2, each matching 5 bases. The CDR3 runs 13 residues. Germline CDR1 is SEHNR and CDR2 is FQNEAQ (reference sequence). V dropped 1 base and J dropped 4 bases, with 8 bases sitting between them. CDR3: CASSLGGWYEQYF. DNA for the CDR3: TGTGCCAGCAGCTTAGGGGGGTGGTACGAGCAGTACTTC.

J is TRBJ1-4 and V is TRBV28; 10 bases agree with TRBD1. Germline CDR1 reads MDHEN; CDR2 reads SYDVKM. The CDR3 length is 17 residues. The junction had 6 bases not matched to a gene; V was cut back by 5 bases and J by 0 bases. CDR3 DNA sequence: TGTGCCAGCAGTGGGACAGGGGTAATTGCAACTAATGAAAAACTGTTTTTT. It encodes CASSGTGVIATNEKLFF.

The chain employs TRBV5-1 and TRBJ2-6; D perhaps matches TRBD1 (6 bases). V was pared by 0 bases and J by 0 bases, with 10 bases between. This CDR3 contains 17 residues. CDR1 and CDR2 (germline): SGHRS, YFSETQ. CDR3 bases: TGCGCCAGCAGCTTGGGCGGACAGATCTCTGGGGCCAACGTCCTGACTTTC. It is translated as CASSLGGQISGANVLTF.

The chain is built from TRBV28 and TRBJ2-1; 11 nucleotides align to TRBD2. The trim removed 6 bases at V and 11 bases at J, leaving 21 bases unmatched. CDR3 length: 18 residues. Per the germline V gene, CDR1 is MDHEN and CDR2 is SYDVKM. In DNA form, the CDR3 reads TGTGCCAGCAGCCCGTTAATGCTAGCGGGAGGCCGGGGAATGAAGCAGTTCTTC. Translation: CASSPLMLAGGRGMKQFF.

The chain employs TRBV6-6 and TRBJ2-3; TRBD2 is a possible D gene (5 bases). CDR3 length equals 14 residues. In germline, CDR1 is MNHNY, CDR2 SVGAGI (reference sequence). V lost 1 base to trimming and J lost 1 base, with 6 bases between them. CDR3 DNA sequence: TGTGCCAGCAGTTACTTTAGCGGCACAGATACGCAGTATTTT. Translation gives CASSYFSGTDTQYF.

The gene calls are TRBV19 and TRBJ1-2, with TRBD1 as a possible D gene (6 bases). From germline, CDR1 is LNHDA and CDR2 SQIVND (reference sequence). This CDR3 has 13 amino acids. Trimming cost V 6 bases and J 4 bases, with 12 bases left between them. This CDR3 reads CASSQQGSYGYTF. In DNA form, the CDR3 reads TGTGCCAGTAGCCAACAGGGTTCCTATGGCTACACCTTC.

The rearrangement uses TRBV5-1 and TRBJ1-1, with a possible D match to TRBD1 (5 bases). Germline V CDR1 and CDR2: SGHRS, YFSETQ. The CDR3 has 16 residues. Trimming pared 0 bases from V and 2 bases from J, leaving 14 bases between. CDR3 residues: CASSLAVGDYNTEAFF. CDR3 nucleotides: TGCGCCAGCAGCTTGGCAGTTGGGGACTACAACACTGAAGCTTTCTTT.